This T cell receptor (beta chain) was documented in a study of T cells in Graves' hyperthyroidism and ophthalmopathy. Duration under 3 months, a NOSPECS grade of at least 4, and a Clinical Activity Score of at least 3 characterized the ophthalmopathy patients. Clinical symptoms, serum thyroxine and TRAb, thyroid ultrasound and orbital computed tomography together formed the diagnostic basis. V was clipped by 6 bases and J by 2 bases, with 17 bases between them. Germline CDR1 DFQATT, CDR2 SNEGSKA (reference sequence). This CDR3 is built from 14 residues. Study results and caveats: In blood, most of the thyroid clonotypes expanded above 0.001 were also present.

Amplification of TCR beta CDR3 regions was performed using RNA transcripts as template. The primer set for the first-round RT-PCR of the TCR CDR3 was HTBI. Via MiXCR, TCRdb re-called the multiplex PCR reads, giving one row per CDR3 protein. The sample yields approximately 610,000 distinct CDR3 sequences, about 15% seen once. This clonotype was observed many times. Its antigen is as yet unknown. The V call is TRBV20-1, the J call TRBJ2-7; D is undetermined. The source material was blood. This TCR came from a woman between 40 and 50 years old with Graves' ophthalmopathy. The DNA of the CDR3 is TGCAGTGCCTCGTGGGAAGATGGTACCTACGAGCAGTACTTC. It specifies CSASWEDGTYEQYF.